The clone carrying this T cell receptor beta chain has only a few counts. What it binds is not known. The TCR beta library used iRepertoire HTBI primers with Arm-PCR amplification of CDR3. The authors' processing: Identified across the samples were 62 TRBV segments and 13 to 15 TRBJ segments. TCRdb used MiXCR to reprocess the multiplex PCR reads, holding one entry per CDR3 protein. The V and J calls here are based on TCRdb, not the publication. The sample records around 450,000 distinct CDR3 sequences, roughly 16% being singletons. These data come from a study of regulatory T cells in long-lasting Graves disease. Study findings and constraints: When disease was persistent, TRBV28, TRBJ1-2 and TRBJ2-5 were the favored segments.

J gave up 4 bases and V 4 bases, and 11 bases lay outside the gene matches. The V gene's germline CDR1 is SGHRS and CDR2 YFSETQ. This CDR3 contains 16 residues. The time point denotes: newly diagnosed GD, antithyroid drugs for less than 3 months. Generation of the TCR library employed RNA extracted from PBMCs. The data were also submitted as part of a second study, on T cells in Graves' hyperthyroidism and ophthalmopathy. That paper notes: During a first-round RT-PCR of the TCR CDR3, the HTBI primer set was used.

The source is a man aged 35 to 55 with Graves disease. This chain uses TRBV5-1 with TRBJ1-1, with 9 nucleotides matching TRBD1. The sample consisted of peripheral blood mononuclear cells (PBMCs), taken at new diagnosis, from a patient treated with antithyroid drugs. The CDR3 here is CASSPGQGGASTEAFF. The CDR3 DNA reads TGCGCCAGCAGCCCGGGACAGGGCGGAGCGAGCACTGAAGCTTTCTTT.